Reported below is one TCR beta chain. The germline CDR1 and CDR2 sequences are MGHDK and SYGVNS. This CDR3 has 13 residues. Trimming took off 2 bases at V and 6 bases at J, with 7 bases between the two ends. Time point described: persistent/refractory GD, antithyroid drugs over 5 years with positive TRAb. PBMCs were the source of the RNA used for TCR sequencing. The sample belongs to a study of regulatory T cells in long-lasting Graves disease. Through Arm-PCR of CDR3 regions and iRepertoire HTBI primers, TCR beta libraries were built. TCRdb re-derived calls from the multiplex PCR reads in MiXCR, one entry per CDR3 protein. The sample consists of approximately 350,000 distinct CDR3 sequences, less than 30% of them appearing once.

The source is a middle-aged woman with Graves disease. The sample consisted of peripheral blood mononuclear cells (PBMCs), taken when the disease was refractory, from a patient treated with antithyroid drugs. V usage is TRBV25-1 and J usage is TRBJ2-2; no reliable D call. CDR3 sequence: CASSEIRAGELFF. Here the CDR3 DNA reads TGTGCCAGCAGTGAAATTCGAGCCGGGGAGCTGTTTTTT.